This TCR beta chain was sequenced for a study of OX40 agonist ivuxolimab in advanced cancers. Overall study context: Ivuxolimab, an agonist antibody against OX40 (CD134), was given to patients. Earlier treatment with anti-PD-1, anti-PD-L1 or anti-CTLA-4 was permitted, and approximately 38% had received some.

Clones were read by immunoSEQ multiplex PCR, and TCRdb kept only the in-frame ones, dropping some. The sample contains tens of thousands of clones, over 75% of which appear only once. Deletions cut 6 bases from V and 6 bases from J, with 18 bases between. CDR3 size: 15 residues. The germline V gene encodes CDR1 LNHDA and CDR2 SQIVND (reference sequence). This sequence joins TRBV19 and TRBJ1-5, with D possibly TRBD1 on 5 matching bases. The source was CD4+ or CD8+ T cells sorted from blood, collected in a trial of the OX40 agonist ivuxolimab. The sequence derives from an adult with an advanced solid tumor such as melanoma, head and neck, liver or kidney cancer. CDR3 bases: TGTGCCAGTAGACCACCCCAGGGACGGGGTCAGCCCCAGCATTTT. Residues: CASRPPQGRGQPQHF.